These 22 T cell receptor beta chains share one sample of origin, sequenced in a study of cytomegalovirus exposure and HLA in healthy donors. PCR primers comprised 60 Vbeta and 13 Jbeta primers. Here immunoSEQ multiplex PCR was the method, and the copy in TCRdb shows in-frame clones only, minus some. In the table there are tens of thousands of clones, roughly two thirds of which are singletons. Sequences were obtained from PBMCs. These receptors all stem from a man aged 50-60 years in good health and CMV-seronegative.

This chain joins TRBV5-1 and TRBJ1-1; TRBD1 might be the D (6 bases). Per germline, CDR1 SGHRS and CDR2 YFSETQ. V was clipped by 7 bases and J by 1 base, with 14 bases between them. The length of the CDR3 is 14 residues. The CDR3 loop is CASGSRGENTEAFF. The DNA of the CDR3 is TGCGCCAGCGGGAGCAGGGGCGAGAACACTGAAGCTTTCTTT.

This chain connects TRBV27 to TRBJ2-7; weak D call: TRBD1 (5 bases). Germline values: CDR1 MNHEY, CDR2 SMNVEV (reference sequence). Trimming shortened V by 3 bases and J by 1 base, and 13 bases separated the two germline ends. The CDR3 runs to 15 residues. This CDR3 is CASSFRGSGSYEQYF. The CDR3 region has the DNA TGTGCCAGCAGTTTTAGGGGATCAGGGTCCTACGAGCAGTACTTC.

The V gene is TRBV11-2, the J gene TRBJ2-7; D call uncertain. Trimming left V 2 bases short and J 0 bases short, with 5 bases between. This CDR3 has 13 amino acids. CDR1 SGHAT and CDR2 FQNNGV come from the germline V gene. CDR3 bases: TGTGCCAGCAGCTTAAGCTCCTCCTACGAGCAGTACTTC. It translates to CASSLSSSYEQYF.

J is TRBJ2-1 and V is TRBV6-5, with D tentatively TRBD2 (7 bases). CDR1 MNHEY and CDR2 SVGAGI come from the germline V gene. There are 14 residues in the CDR3. V was trimmed by 9 bases and J by 0 bases, leaving 12 bases between them. CDR3 region: CASCGGSSYNEQFF. CDR3 DNA sequence: TGTGCCAGTTGCGGGGGCAGCTCCTACAATGAGCAGTTCTTC.

This clone appeared once. The chain carries TRBV30 and TRBJ2-7, with 7 bases lining up with TRBD2. V trimming: 0 bases; J trimming: 7 bases; junction bases outside the gene matches: 6. The CDR3 loop spans 13 amino acids. The germline V gene encodes CDR1 GTSNPN and CDR2 SVGIG (reference sequence). The CDR3 DNA sequence: TGTGCCTGGAGTGTGGGGGGGTATAAGGAGCAGTACTTC. Protein product: CAWSVGGYKEQYF.

The chain employs TRBV9 and TRBJ2-5; 9 nucleotides agree with TRBD1. Per the germline V gene, CDR1 is SGDLS and CDR2 is YYNGEE. There are 15 residues in the CDR3. The V segment lost 3 bases and the J segment 5 bases; nucleotides outside the gene matches: 8. CDR3 amino acids: CASSARQGDRETQYF. The CDR3, as DNA: TGTGCCAGCAGCGCCCGACAGGGGGATCGGGAGACCCAGTACTTC.

Concerning this clone: The same CDR3 is also encoded by other DNA sequences in this sample. The gene calls are TRBV4-2 and TRBJ2-3; 12 nucleotides match TRBD2. Germline CDR1 is LGHNA and CDR2 is YNFKEQ. The ends lost 1 base at V and 4 bases at J; junction bases unmatched: 3. This CDR3 is built from 16 residues. CDR3 protein: CASSQGLAGGPDTQYF. CDR3 coding DNA: TGTGCCAGCAGCCAAGGGCTAGCGGGGGGGCCAGATACGCAGTATTTT.

The J gene is TRBJ1-2, the V gene TRBV10-3; 10 nucleotides line up with TRBD1. The V segment lost 3 bases and the J segment 8 bases; nucleotides outside the gene matches: 12. The CDR3 length is 16 residues. CDR1 and CDR2 from the germline V gene are ENHRY and SYGVKD. The CDR3 DNA reads TGTGCCATCAGTGAACAAACCGGGACAGGGGTAGGGGGCTACACCTTC. Amino acid sequence: CAISEQTGTGVGGYTF.

The V gene is TRBV15, the J gene TRBJ2-7, with unresolved D. Trimming removed 0 bases at V and 3 bases at J, with 6 bases between. This CDR3 is built from 13 residues. The germline V gene encodes CDR1 LNHNV and CDR2 YYDKDF (reference sequence). CDR3 region: CATSRDYSYEQYF. Here the CDR3 DNA reads TGTGCCACCAGCAGAGATTACAGCTACGAGCAGTACTTC.

This clone showed up just once. V gene TRBV2 combines with J gene TRBJ1-2; D remains ambiguous. This CDR3 has 15 amino acids. V gave up 2 bases and J gave up 4 bases, with 14 bases separating them. Per germline, CDR1 SNHLY and CDR2 FYNNEI. CDR3 bases: TGTGCCAGCAGTGAATCCCACCCCGAACTCTATGGCTACACCTTC. This translates into CASSESHPELYGYTF.

This clone was seen once. V usage is TRBV6-6 and J usage is TRBJ2-2, with 8 bases aligning to TRBD2. CDR3 size: 14 residues. J gave up 3 bases and V 8 bases, and 5 bases lay outside the gene matches. Germline CDR1 is MNHNY and CDR2 is SVGAGI (reference sequence). The CDR3 DNA reads as TGTGCCAGCGTGACGGGGGGGCACACCGGGGAGCTGTTTTTT. It yields the protein CASVTGGHTGELFF.

This clone occurred a few times. The chain links TRBV2 to TRBJ1-4, with no clear D. V lost 2 bases to trimming and J lost 8 bases, with 12 bases between them. Per germline, CDR1 SNHLY and CDR2 FYNNEI. The CDR3 has 14 residues. CDR3 sequence: CASSELYGREKLFF. The CDR3 DNA reads as TGTGCCAGCAGTGAACTCTACGGTCGGGAAAAACTGTTTTTT.

This clone came up once. The chain recombines TRBV27 with TRBJ1-5, with TRBD1 as a possible D gene (6 bases). Germline lookup yields CDR1 MNHEY and CDR2 SMNVEV (reference sequence). There are 15 residues in the CDR3. Trimming removed 2 bases from V and 5 bases from J, with 13 bases in between. The DNA for the CDR3 is TGTGCCAGCAGTTTACGGATAGGGGGGGATCAGCCCCAGCATTTT. It codes for CASSLRIGGDQPQHF.

This clone was counted a few times. The DNA of the CDR3 is TGTGCCAGCAGTCTCGGGCAGGGAATAACTAATGAAAAACTGTTTTTT. This codes for CASSLGQGITNEKLFF. This chain connects TRBV14 to TRBJ1-4; D perhaps matches TRBD1 (5 bases). V lost 6 bases, J lost 1 base, and 15 bases lay in between. Per germline, CDR1 SGHDN and CDR2 FVKESK. The CDR3 length is 16 residues.

Written as DNA, the CDR3 is TGTGCCAGTAGGGACAGCAGTTCAACTAATGAAAAACTGTTTTTT. As protein: CASRDSSSTNEKLFF. The chain links TRBV19 to TRBJ1-4; D possibly corresponds to TRBD1 (6 bases). V gave up 6 bases and J gave up 0 bases, with 11 bases separating them. CDR3 length equals 15 residues. CDR1 and CDR2 (germline): LNHDA, SQIVND (reference sequence).

This clone was detected only a few times. The chain carries TRBV5-6 and TRBJ1-2; TRBD1 agrees at 8 bases. Trimming removed 0 bases from V and 5 bases from J; junction bases left unmatched: 6. CDR3 length equals 15 residues. The V gene's germline CDR1 is SGHDT and CDR2 YYEEEE. The CDR3 sequence: CASSLGGTGDYGYTF. The CDR3 nucleotides read TGTGCCAGCAGCTTGGGAGGGACAGGCGATTATGGCTACACCTTC.

This clone has just a few counts. The chain carries TRBV7-9 and TRBJ1-4, with TRBD1 identical over 7 bases. The CDR3 totals 14 residues. Germline loops: CDR1 SEHNR, CDR2 FQNEAQ (reference sequence). Trimming took 1 base from V and 7 from J; bases not matched to a gene: 3. CDR3 region: CASSLEGQLEKLFF. The CDR3 DNA follows: TGTGCCAGCAGCTTAGAGGGACAGCTTGAAAAACTGTTTTTT.

The chain carries TRBV11-2 and TRBJ2-7; no clear D. The germline V and J ends were trimmed by 0 bases and 1 base, with 7 bases remaining between them. The CDR3 spans 14 residues. Germline-derived CDR1 and CDR2 are SGHAT and FQNNGV. As DNA, the CDR3 is TGTGCCAGCAGCTTAGAGAGCGTGTCCTACGAGCAGTACTTC. Translated: CASSLESVSYEQYF.

J is TRBJ2-5 and V is TRBV7-2; 10 bases line up with TRBD2. V lost 5 bases, J lost 2 bases, and 8 bases stayed unmatched. Germline CDR1 and CDR2: SGHTA and FQGNSA. The CDR3 extends over 16 amino acids. In DNA form, the CDR3 reads TGTGCCAGCAGCCATAATAGCGGGGGGTGGCAAGAGACCCAGTACTTC. It encodes CASSHNSGGWQETQYF. Full variable domain (rest looked up from reference TRBV7-2 and TRBJ2-5): GAGVSQSPSNKVTEKGKDVELRCDPISGHTALYWYRQSLGQGLEFLIYFQGNSAPDKSGLPSDRFSAERTGGSVSTLTIQRTQQEDSAVYLCASSHNSGGWQETQYFGPGTRLLVL.

Here the CDR3 reads CASSLMSTSTDTQYF. The DNA for the CDR3 is TGCGCCAGCAGCTTGATGTCAACTAGCACAGATACGCAGTATTTT. The chain links TRBV5-1 to TRBJ2-3; D is unresolved. V lost 1 base and J 0 bases, leaving 9 bases between the germline ends. There are 15 residues in the CDR3. CDR1 SGHRS and CDR2 YFSETQ come from the germline V gene. Full variable domain (outside the CDR3, taken from reference TRBV5-1 and TRBJ2-3): KAGVTQTPRYLIKTRGQQVTLSCSPISGHRSVSWYQQTPGQGLQFLFEYFSETQRNKGNFPGRFSGRQFSNSRSEMNVSTLELGDSALYLCASSLMSTSTDTQYFGPGTRLTVL.

The J gene is TRBJ2-1, the V gene TRBV5-1; D perhaps matches TRBD2 (6 bases). Germline CDR1 reads SGHRS; CDR2 reads YFSETQ. Trimming shortened V by 5 bases and J by 0 bases, and 12 bases separated the two germline ends. The CDR3 has 15 residues. CDR3 sequence: CASRLAASSYNEQFF. The DNA of the CDR3 is TGCGCCAGCAGACTAGCCGCCAGCTCCTACAATGAGCAGTTCTTC. The entire variable domain, with the rest obtained from reference TRBV5-1 and TRBJ2-1, is as follows: KAGVTQTPRYLIKTRGQQVTLSCSPISGHRSVSWYQQTPGQGLQFLFEYFSETQRNKGNFPGRFSGRQFSNSRSEMNVSTLELGDSALYLCASRLAASSYNEQFFGPGTRLTVL.

The rearrangement links TRBV30 to TRBJ2-2; D remains unclear. The CDR3 extends over 12 amino acids. Looked up from germline, CDR1 is GTSNPN and CDR2 is SVGIG (reference sequence). Trimming took off 3 bases at V and 10 bases at J, with 12 bases between the two ends. DNA of the CDR3: TGTGCCTGGAGCTCGAGCATGGTGGAGCTGTTTTTT. Protein sequence: CAWSSSMVELFF.